This entry lists 27 T cell receptor beta chains sequenced from one sample in a study of beta chain features in type 1 diabetes. As every portion of the isolated RNA was reverse transcribed, the sequencing read expressed TCRB transcripts. Sequenced by immunoSEQ multiplex PCR; TCRdb stores in-frame clones only, minus some. The sample comprises fewer than 500,000 clones, about 15% of which are singletons, and roughly 0.04% rests with the top ten. The sequencing sample was made of naive CD4+ T cells from blood. These receptors all come from a man aged 25 to 40 in good health.

This clone was seen more than once but under ten times. This chain connects TRBV6-4 to TRBJ1-2, with unresolved D. V was clipped by 3 bases and J by 7 bases, with 12 bases between them. The CDR3 sequence is 13 residues long. Per the germline V gene, CDR1 is MRHNA and CDR2 is SNTAGT. The CDR3 nucleotides read TGTGCCAGCAGTGAAGGGAGGACCGGTGGCTACACCTTC. Translating it yields CASSEGRTGGYTF.

A few counts support this clone. This rearrangement joins TRBV4-2 to TRBJ2-3; no clear D. Germline CDR1 and CDR2: LGHNA and YNFKEQ. The CDR3 is 14 amino acids. The V end lost 0 bases, the J end lost 10 bases, and 14 bases lay between the germline ends. The CDR3 loop reads CASSQDFYPTAQYF. CDR3 DNA sequence: TGTGCCAGCAGCCAAGATTTTTATCCCACCGCGCAGTATTTT.

This chain connects TRBV7-8 to TRBJ2-7; 10 bases fit TRBD2. The CDR3 runs to 15 residues. The V segment lost 1 base and the J segment 4 bases; nucleotides outside the gene matches: 4. Per germline, CDR1 SGHVS and CDR2 FQNEAQ. The CDR3 here is CASSLEIAGGYEQYV. CDR3 bases: TGTGCCAGCAGCTTAGAGATAGCGGGGGGTTACGAGCAGTACGTC.

This clone has a handful of counts. This chain joins TRBV30 and TRBJ1-1, with D maybe TRBD1 (6 bases). The CDR3 extends over 13 amino acids. Germline values: CDR1 GTSNPN, CDR2 SVGIG (reference sequence). CDR3 amino acids: CLGQTGRDTEAFF. The DNA of the CDR3 is TGTTTAGGTCAAACAGGGCGGGACACTGAAGCTTTCTTT.

V is TRBV27 and J is TRBJ1-6; TRBD1 aligns across 9 bases. The CDR3 loop spans 15 amino acids. The trim removed 2 bases at V and 7 bases at J, leaving 3 bases unmatched. The germline V gene encodes CDR1 MNHEY and CDR2 SMNVEV (reference sequence). CDR3 coding DNA: TGTGCCAGCAGTTTACCCGGACAGGGGAATTCACCCCTCCACTTT. This encodes CASSLPGQGNSPLHF.

A few counts support this clone. The chain has TRBV15 and TRBJ2-1, with D unclear. Deletions cut 0 bases from V and 7 bases from J, with 16 bases between. The CDR3 covers 16 residues. CDR1 is LNHNV, CDR2 YYDKDF, per germline (reference sequence). The CDR3 nucleotides are TGTGCCACCAGCAGAGAAGGTGGGAACCGCCCTAATGAGCAGTTCTTC. Translating it yields CATSREGGNRPNEQFF.

The chain combines TRBV7-2 with TRBJ2-1, with D tentatively TRBD1 (5 bases). Trimming removed 0 bases at V and 5 bases at J, with 14 bases between. The CDR3 is 16 amino acids. Looked up from germline, CDR1 is SGHTA and CDR2 is FQGNSA. In DNA form, the CDR3 reads TGTGCCAGCAGCTTAGCGCTAGGGGCAGTTGACAATGAGCAGTTCTTC. Translation: CASSLALGAVDNEQFF.

The chain combines TRBV7-6 with TRBJ2-7; no reliable D call. Germline assignment: CDR1 SGHVS and CDR2 FNYEAQ. This CDR3 is built from 16 residues. Trimming cost V 4 bases and J 0 bases, with 16 bases left between them. In DNA form, the CDR3 reads TGTGCCAGCAGCTCAGGACGGCTGGACGCCTCCTACGAGCAGTACTTC. Translated, it gives CASSSGRLDASYEQYF.

The chain recombines TRBV4-3 with TRBJ1-4; the D is unclear. Germline V gene lookup returns CDR1 LGHNA and CDR2 YSLEER. The V end lost 4 bases, the J end lost 0 bases, and 9 bases lay between the germline ends. This CDR3 spans 15 amino acids. CDR3: CASSPRISTNEKLFF. The CDR3 DNA reads as TGCGCCAGCAGCCCCCGGATATCAACTAATGAAAAACTGTTTTTT.

The V call is TRBV7-2, the J call TRBJ2-3, with D unresolved. Per germline, CDR1 SGHTA and CDR2 FQGNSA. The CDR3 spans 15 residues. V gave up 4 bases and J gave up 0 bases, with 11 bases separating them. The CDR3 DNA follows: TGTGCCAGCAGCTACCAATCCACTAGCACAGATACGCAGTATTTT. Residues: CASSYQSTSTDTQYF.

V is TRBV18 and J is TRBJ2-5, with 7 bases matching TRBD1. Trimming removed 5 bases from V and 2 bases from J; junction bases left unmatched: 8. Germline CDR1 and CDR2: KGHSH and LQKENI. The CDR3 has 15 amino acids. This chain's CDR3 is CASSTETGSQETQYF. CDR3 DNA: TGTGCCAGCTCAACCGAGACAGGGTCACAAGAGACCCAGTACTTC. The full variable domain, rest sourced from reference TRBV18 and TRBJ2-5, is NAGVMQNPRHLVRRRGQEARLRCSPMKGHSHVYWYRQLPEEGLKFMVYLQKENIIDESGMPKERFSAEFPKEGPSILRIQQVVRGDSAAYFCASSTETGSQETQYFGPGTRLLVL.

CDR3 bases: TGTGCCAGCAGCTCTTCGAATTTGGGCGGGAGTCTGAATGAGCAGTTCTTC. This gives the protein CASSSSNLGGSLNEQFF. This chain connects TRBV7-2 to TRBJ2-1, with 7 bases fitting TRBD2. Germline CDR1 SGHTA, CDR2 FQGNSA. CDR3 length: 17 residues. The junction had 16 bases not matched to a gene; V was cut back by 4 bases and J by 7 bases.

This clone was recorded a few times. Here the CDR3 reads CASSFLTPWGQTENTGELFF. CDR3 bases: TGTGCCAGCAGCTTCCTAACGCCGTGGGGCCAGACAGAAAACACCGGGGAGCTGTTTTTT. V is TRBV7-8 and J is TRBJ2-2, with a possible D match to TRBD1 (5 bases). V lost 3 bases and J lost 2, with 25 bases in between. CDR1 is SGHVS, CDR2 FQNEAQ, per germline. The CDR3 is 20 residues long.

The chain joins TRBV30 to TRBJ2-5; 8 nucleotides line up with TRBD1. Per germline, CDR1 GTSNPN and CDR2 SVGIG (reference sequence). The trim removed 8 bases at V and 3 bases at J, leaving 5 bases unmatched. The CDR3 is 12 residues long. The CDR3 loop reads CAQGAGKETQYF. In nucleotides, the CDR3 is TGTGCCCAGGGGGCGGGCAAAGAGACCCAGTACTTC.

V and J are TRBV2 and TRBJ2-2, with TRBD1 as a possible D gene (5 bases). Germline assignment: CDR1 SNHLY and CDR2 FYNNEI. CDR3 size: 15 residues. The V gene lost 1 base and the J gene lost 0 bases, with 6 bases spanning the gap. CDR3 bases: TGTGCCAGCAGTGAAGGGGGCGCGAACACCGGGGAGCTGTTTTTT. Its translation is CASSEGGANTGELFF.

This clone was observed a handful of times. The rearrangement uses TRBV27 and TRBJ2-3; 7 positions agree with TRBD2. This CDR3 spans 15 amino acids. In germline, CDR1 is MNHEY, CDR2 SMNVEV (reference sequence). J gave up 2 bases and V 3 bases, and 5 bases lay outside the gene matches. CDR3 in DNA: TGTGCCAGCAGTTTCAGCGGGGCGTACACAGATACGCAGTATTTT. Translating it yields CASSFSGAYTDTQYF.

This sequence joins TRBV5-6 and TRBJ2-5, with a tentative D call TRBD2 (5 bases). Per the germline V gene, CDR1 is SGHDT and CDR2 is YYEEEE. The CDR3 is 13 amino acids. V lost 5 bases, J lost 6 bases, and 14 bases lay in between. Here the CDR3 DNA reads TGTGCCAGCAGAAGGACTTCCCTCCAGACCCAGTACTTC. Its translation is CASRRTSLQTQYF. The full variable domain, its missing parts supplied by reference TRBV5-6 and TRBJ2-5, is DAGVTQSPTHLIKTRGQQVTLRCSPKSGHDTVSWYQQALGQGPQFIFQYYEEEERQRGNFPDRFSGHQFPNYSSELNVNALLLGDSALYLCASRRTSLQTQYFGPGTRLLVL.

CDR3 coding DNA: TGTGCCAGTAGTATACGGACGATTGCTAACTATGGCTACACCTTC. Its protein product is CASSIRTIANYGYTF. The rearrangement joins TRBV19 to TRBJ1-2, with D uncertain. Trimming pared 2 bases from V and 0 bases from J, leaving 10 bases between. Germline V CDR1 and CDR2: LNHDA, SQIVND (reference sequence). The CDR3 spans 15 residues. Full variable domain (missing parts from reference TRBV19 and TRBJ1-2): DGGITQSPKYLFRKEGQNVTLSCEQNLNHDAMYWYRQDPGQGLRLIYYSQIVNDFQKGDIAEGYSVSREKKESFPLTVTSAQKNPTAFYLCASSIRTIANYGYTFGSGTRLTVV.

The chain recombines TRBV4-2 with TRBJ1-4; unclear D gene. Germline assignment: CDR1 LGHNA and CDR2 YNFKEQ. The V end lost 5 bases, the J end lost 8 bases, and 18 bases lay between the germline ends. The CDR3 runs to 15 residues. The CDR3 is CASSTLFSPKEKLFF. CDR3 sequence (DNA): TGTGCCAGCAGCACACTGTTCTCGCCCAAGGAAAAACTGTTTTTT.

This chain uses TRBV4-3 with TRBJ2-5; TRBD2 matches 8 bases. CDR1 is LGHNA and CDR2 is YSLEER in the germline V gene. Trimming at V came to 0 bases and at J to 2 bases, leaving 5 bases not matched to a gene. This CDR3 spans 16 amino acids. The CDR3 spells CASSQELAGGQETQYF. The CDR3 nucleotides read TGCGCCAGCAGCCAAGAGCTCGCGGGGGGTCAAGAGACCCAGTACTTC.

The V call is TRBV9, the J call TRBJ2-7; D uncertain. Germline values: CDR1 SGDLS, CDR2 YYNGEE. The V gene lost 2 bases and the J gene lost 0 bases, with 12 bases spanning the gap. This CDR3 comprises 15 residues. CDR3 sequence reads: CASSVNIDPSYEQYF. CDR3 nucleotides: TGTGCCAGCAGCGTCAATATAGACCCCTCCTACGAGCAGTACTTC. Filled out from reference TRBV9 and TRBJ2-7, the complete variable domain reads DSGVTQTPKHLITATGQRVTLRCSPRSGDLSVYWYQQSLDQGLQFLIQYYNGEERAKGNILERFSAQQFPDLHSELNLSSLELGDSALYFCASSVNIDPSYEQYFGPGTRLTVT.

This clone was seen just once. J is TRBJ2-3 and V is TRBV6-5; TRBD2 aligns across 11 bases. This CDR3 contains 15 residues. CDR1 is MNHEY, CDR2 SVGAGI, per germline. The ends lost 6 bases at V and 2 bases at J; junction bases unmatched: 4. CDR3 bases: TGTGCCAGCAGACAGACTAGCGGGGTCACAGATACGCAGTATTTT. Its protein product is CASRQTSGVTDTQYF.

There are a few counts of this clone. The gene calls are TRBV7-9 and TRBJ2-1; no clear D gene. The germline CDR1 and CDR2 sequences are SEHNR and FQNEAQ (reference sequence). The V end was cut by 3 bases, the J end by 8 bases, with 20 bases between. This CDR3 contains 16 residues. The CDR3 nucleotides are TGTGCCAGCAGCTTGTTTGGCGACTCTACTATCCATGAGCAGTTCTTC. Translated, it gives CASSLFGDSTIHEQFF.

The sample holds many counts of this clone. The CDR3, as DNA: TGTGCCAGCAGCTTATTACGTTTCCGGAAGTCCCCGACAGATACGCAGTATTTT. Its protein product is CASSLLRFRKSPTDTQYF. V and J are TRBV7-9 and TRBJ2-3; no clear D gene. The CDR3 is 18 residues long. Trimming left V 2 bases short and J 3 bases short, with 21 bases between. Germline CDR1 and CDR2: SEHNR and FQNEAQ (reference sequence). The whole variable domain, filled in from reference TRBV7-9 and TRBJ2-3, reads DTGVSQNPRHKITKRGQNVTFRCDPISEHNRLYWYRQTLGQGPEFLTYFQNEAQLEKSRLLSDRFSAERPKGSFSTLEIQRTEQGDSAMYLCASSLLRFRKSPTDTQYFGPGTRLTVL.

This clone was picked up a small number of times. V is TRBV2 and J is TRBJ2-5; D is ambiguous. V lost 4 bases, J lost 2 bases, and 11 bases lay in between. Germline V gene sequence: CDR1 SNHLY, CDR2 FYNNEI. The CDR3 has 14 amino acids. The CDR3 protein is CASSVSAKQETQYF. CDR3 DNA sequence: TGTGCCAGCAGTGTCAGCGCGAAACAAGAGACCCAGTACTTC.

This clone was seen more than once but under ten times. At the DNA level, this CDR3 is encoded by other sequences in the same sample as well. CDR3 protein: CSVVGGTGIYGYTF. CDR3 coding DNA: TGCAGCGTTGTAGGAGGGACAGGGATCTATGGCTACACCTTC. J is TRBJ1-2 and V is TRBV29-1; 9 bases map to TRBD1. The CDR3 is made up of 14 amino acids. CDR1 SQVTM and CDR2 ANQGSEA come from the germline V gene. V lost 4 bases, J lost 4 bases, and 7 bases stayed unmatched.

The rearrangement uses TRBV9 and TRBJ2-1; either TRBD1 or TRBD2 may supply D (5 bases each). This CDR3 comprises 15 residues. The germline V gene has CDR1 SGDLS and CDR2 YYNGEE. Trimming cost V 1 base and J 2 bases, with 10 bases left between them. The CDR3 here is CASSVTGTTYNEQFF. The CDR3 DNA reads as TGTGCCAGCAGCGTAACTGGGACGACCTACAATGAGCAGTTCTTC. Using reference TRBV9 and TRBJ2-1 for the parts outside the CDR3, the full variable domain is DSGVTQTPKHLITATGQRVTLRCSPRSGDLSVYWYQQSLDQGLQFLIQYYNGEERAKGNILERFSAQQFPDLHSELNLSSLELGDSALYFCASSVTGTTYNEQFFGPGTRLTVL.